Sequencing of this TCR beta chain was carried out in a study of tumor-infiltrating lymphocytes in localized non-small cell lung cancer. The overall study: Several tumor histologies, both smoking statuses, and some post-neoadjuvant chemotherapy samples were included. Each patient gave resected tumor and non-adjacent uninvolved lung tissue.

General study results and limits: Immunotypes IM1 and IM2 had similar TCR-derived T-cell fractions. Technical variation could not be separated from intratumor heterogeneity here.

Concerning this clone itself: Its cognate antigen is unknown.

This CDR3 comprises 20 residues. The V segment lost 4 bases and the J segment 3 bases; nucleotides outside the gene matches: 22. The germline V gene has CDR1 SNHLY and CDR2 FYNNEI. TCRdb keeps only in-frame clones here, not all; method: immunoSEQ multiplex PCR. In the table there are around 12,000 clones, over 75% of which are singletons. The genes are TRBV2 and TRBJ2-3, with 7 bases that match TRBD2. Sequenced sample: uninvolved lung tissue not adjacent to the tumor. The receptor was derived from a human donor with non-small cell lung cancer. The CDR3 region has the DNA TGTGCCAGCAGTGGTCCATTAATGGGGAGCGGGACCCCCTCTACAGATACGCAGTATTTT. Translation gives CASSGPLMGSGTPSTDTQYF. Filled out from reference TRBV2 and TRBJ2-3, the complete variable domain reads EPEVTQTPSHQVTQMGQEVILRCVPISNHLYFYWYRQILGQKVEFLVSFYNNEISEKSEIFDDQFSVERPDGSNFTLKIRSTKLEDSAMYFCASSGPLMGSGTPSTDTQYFGPGTRLTVL.